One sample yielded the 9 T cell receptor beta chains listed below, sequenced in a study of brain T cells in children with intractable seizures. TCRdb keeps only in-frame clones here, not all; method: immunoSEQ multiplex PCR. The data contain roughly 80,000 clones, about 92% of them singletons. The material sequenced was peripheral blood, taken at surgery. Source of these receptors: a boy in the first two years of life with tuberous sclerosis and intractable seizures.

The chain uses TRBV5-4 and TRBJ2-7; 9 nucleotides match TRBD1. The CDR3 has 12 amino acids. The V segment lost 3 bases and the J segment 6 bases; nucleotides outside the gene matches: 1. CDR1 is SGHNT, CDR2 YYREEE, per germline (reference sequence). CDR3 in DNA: TGTGCCAGCAGCTGGACAGGGGTCGAGCAGTACTTC. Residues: CASSWTGVEQYF.

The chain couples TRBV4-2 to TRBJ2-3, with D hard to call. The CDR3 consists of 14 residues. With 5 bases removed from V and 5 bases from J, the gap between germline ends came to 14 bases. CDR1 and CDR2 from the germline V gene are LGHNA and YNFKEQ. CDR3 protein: CASSARRNQDTQYF. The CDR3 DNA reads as TGTGCCAGCAGCGCCAGGCGGAATCAAGATACGCAGTATTTT.

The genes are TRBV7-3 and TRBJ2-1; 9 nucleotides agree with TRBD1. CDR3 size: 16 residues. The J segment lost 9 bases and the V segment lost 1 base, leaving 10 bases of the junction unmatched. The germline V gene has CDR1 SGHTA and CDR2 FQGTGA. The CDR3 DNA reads TGTGCCAGCAGCTTAAATGGGGACAGGGCCCTCACTGAGCAGTTCTTC. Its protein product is CASSLNGDRALTEQFF.

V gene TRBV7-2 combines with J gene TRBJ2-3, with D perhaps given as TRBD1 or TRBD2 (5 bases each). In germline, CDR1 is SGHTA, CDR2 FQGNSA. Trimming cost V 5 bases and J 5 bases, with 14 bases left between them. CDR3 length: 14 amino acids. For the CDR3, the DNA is TGTGCCAGCAGCCGTCGGGACCGGGGAGATACGCAGTATTTT. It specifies CASSRRDRGDTQYF. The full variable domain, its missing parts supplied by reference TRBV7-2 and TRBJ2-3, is GAGVSQSPSNKVTEKGKDVELRCDPISGHTALYWYRQSLGQGLEFLIYFQGNSAPDKSGLPSDRFSAERTGGSVSTLTIQRTQQEDSAVYLCASSRRDRGDTQYFGPGTRLTVL.

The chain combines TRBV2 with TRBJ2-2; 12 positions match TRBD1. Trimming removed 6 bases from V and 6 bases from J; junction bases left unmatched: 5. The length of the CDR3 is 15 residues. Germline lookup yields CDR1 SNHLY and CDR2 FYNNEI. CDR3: CASRAGQGAAGELFF. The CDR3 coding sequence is TGTGCCAGCAGGGCGGGACAGGGGGCGGCCGGGGAGCTGTTTTTT.

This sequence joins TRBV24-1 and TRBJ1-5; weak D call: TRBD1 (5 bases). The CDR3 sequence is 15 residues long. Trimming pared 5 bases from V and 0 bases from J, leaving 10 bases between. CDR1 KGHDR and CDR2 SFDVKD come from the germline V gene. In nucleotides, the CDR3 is TGTGCCACCAGTGGGACACGTCTTAGCAATCAGCCCCAGCATTTT. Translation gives CATSGTRLSNQPQHF.

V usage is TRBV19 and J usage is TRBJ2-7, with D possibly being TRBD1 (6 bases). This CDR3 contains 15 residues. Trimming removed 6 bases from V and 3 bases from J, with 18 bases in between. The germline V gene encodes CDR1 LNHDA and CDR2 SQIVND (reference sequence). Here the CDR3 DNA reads TGTGCCAGTAGCCCCTGGCCAGGGGAAAGCTACGAGCAGTACTTC. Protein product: CASSPWPGESYEQYF.

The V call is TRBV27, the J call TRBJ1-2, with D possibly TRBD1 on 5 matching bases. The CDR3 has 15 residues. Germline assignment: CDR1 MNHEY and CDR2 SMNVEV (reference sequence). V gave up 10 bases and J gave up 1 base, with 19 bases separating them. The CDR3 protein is CATWGRGPINYGYTF. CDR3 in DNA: TGTGCCACCTGGGGACGAGGCCCAATTAACTATGGCTACACCTTC.

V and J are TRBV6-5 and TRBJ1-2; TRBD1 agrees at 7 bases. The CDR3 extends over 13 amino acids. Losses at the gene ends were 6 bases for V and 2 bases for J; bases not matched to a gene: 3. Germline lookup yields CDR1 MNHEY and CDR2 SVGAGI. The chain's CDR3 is CASRYRGNYGYTF. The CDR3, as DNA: TGTGCCAGCAGATACAGGGGAAACTATGGCTACACCTTC.